A single sample is the source of the 9 T cell receptor beta chains below, sequenced in a study of CD8+ T cells in alopecia areata. Treatment here: oral pan-JAK inhibitor, 5-10 mg twice daily. Reverse transcribed after extraction, RNA yielded cDNA as the sequencing template. Produced via immunoSEQ multiplex PCR; TCRdb's table is partial and in-frame only. The sample lists roughly 100,000 clones; more than 55% were seen once. The sequenced sample was CD8+ T cells sorted from blood, obtained at week 4, from a patient treated with tofacitinib. The source of these receptors is a human donor with alopecia areata.

The chain links TRBV2 to TRBJ1-1, with D perhaps TRBD1 (6 bases). Trimming removed 3 bases from V and 6 bases from J, with 14 bases in between. The length of the CDR3 is 14 residues. CDR1 SNHLY and CDR2 FYNNEI come from the germline V gene. The CDR3 loop reads CASSEIQGVSEAFF. The DNA for the CDR3 is TGTGCCAGCAGTGAGATACAGGGAGTTTCTGAAGCTTTCTTT. The whole variable domain, filled in from reference TRBV2 and TRBJ1-1, reads EPEVTQTPSHQVTQMGQEVILRCVPISNHLYFYWYRQILGQKVEFLVSFYNNEISEKSEIFDDQFSVERPDGSNFTLKIRSTKLEDSAMYFCASSEIQGVSEAFFGQGTRLTVV.

In this sample, this clone turned up once. V is TRBV9 and J is TRBJ2-5; D gene ambiguous. The assigned J gene may be wrong: the sequence end matches TRBJ2-7 better. CDR1 and CDR2 from the germline V gene are SGDLS and YYNGEE. This CDR3 comprises 15 residues. CDR3 sequence (DNA): TGTGCCAGCAGCGTAGTTGGGCACACCTCGGACGAGCAGTACTTC. Translated: CASSVVGHTSDEQYF.

This clone occurred a few times. This sequence joins TRBV29-1 and TRBJ2-5, with 8 positions matching TRBD1. Losses at the gene ends were 1 base for V and 6 bases for J; bases not matched to a gene: 10. This CDR3 has 15 amino acids. CDR1 and CDR2 (germline): SQVTM, ANQGSEA. CDR3 in DNA: TGCAGCGTTGAAGGGTGGACAGGGTCGGTGCAGACCCAGTACTTC. This gives the protein CSVEGWTGSVQTQYF.

CDR3 loop: CATSSTLYRTTEQFF. In nucleotides, the CDR3 is TGTGCCACCAGCAGTACTCTTTACAGGACGACCGAGCAGTTCTTC. This chain uses TRBV15 with TRBJ2-1; maybe TRBD1 (5 bases). Germline assignment: CDR1 LNHNV and CDR2 YYDKDF (reference sequence). This CDR3 region has 15 residues. V shed 3 bases and J shed 10 bases, with 19 bases lying between them.

The rearrangement joins TRBV7-2 to TRBJ2-3; 12 bases agree with TRBD2. The CDR3 runs 18 residues. V was pared by 3 bases and J by 0 bases, with 7 bases of the junction left unmatched. Germline V CDR1 and CDR2: SGHTA, FQGNSA. The CDR3 bases are TGTGCCAGCAGCTTCCCCGGACTAGCGGGGACTAGCACAGATACGCAGTATTTT. As protein: CASSFPGLAGTSTDTQYF.

This clone was counted a single time. The rearrangement uses TRBV10-3 and TRBJ2-3, with D uncertain. The CDR3 has 13 amino acids. Germline lookup yields CDR1 ENHRY and CDR2 SYGVKD. Trimming removed 6 bases at V and 0 bases at J, with 7 bases between. CDR3 nucleotides: TGTGCCATCAGGACGCTAAGCACAGATACGCAGTATTTT. Its translation is CAIRTLSTDTQYF.

The genes are TRBV18 and TRBJ2-3; TRBD2 agrees at 14 bases. Trimming removed 5 bases from V and 2 bases from J; junction bases left unmatched: 6. This CDR3 has 17 amino acids. The germline V gene has CDR1 KGHSH and CDR2 LQKENI. As DNA, the CDR3 is TGTGCCAGCTCATTGAGGACTAGCGGGGGGATCACAGATACGCAGTATTTT. Translation: CASSLRTSGGITDTQYF. The complete variable domain, with remaining parts taken from reference TRBV18 and TRBJ2-3, reads NAGVMQNPRHLVRRRGQEARLRCSPMKGHSHVYWYRQLPEEGLKFMVYLQKENIIDESGMPKERFSAEFPKEGPSILRIQQVVRGDSAAYFCASSLRTSGGITDTQYFGPGTRLTVL.

A single count supports this clone. The chain combines TRBV6-5 with TRBJ2-7; D is unresolved. This CDR3 is built from 13 residues. Trimming pared 6 bases from V and 4 bases from J, leaving 13 bases between. CDR1 is MNHEY, CDR2 SVGAGI, per germline. Written as DNA, the CDR3 is TGTGCCAGCAGCCTCGTTGGTGGATACGAGCAGTACTTC. Translation gives CASSLVGGYEQYF.

As regards this clone: Other DNA sequences within the sample encode an identical CDR3. The rearrangement links TRBV5-1 to TRBJ2-7, with D hard to call. The germline gives CDR1 SGHRS, CDR2 YFSETQ. The CDR3 spans 12 residues. Deletions cut 0 bases from V and 4 bases from J, with 5 bases between. Here the CDR3 DNA reads TGCGCCAGCAGCTTGGGTGGTTACGAGCAGTACTTC. Encoded protein: CASSLGGYEQYF. The entire variable domain, with the rest obtained from reference TRBV5-1 and TRBJ2-7, is as follows: KAGVTQTPRYLIKTRGQQVTLSCSPISGHRSVSWYQQTPGQGLQFLFEYFSETQRNKGNFPGRFSGRQFSNSRSEMNVSTLELGDSALYLCASSLGGYEQYFGPGTRLTVT.